The entry that follows covers one T cell receptor (beta chain) sequence. Which antigen it targets is not known. Base qualities are not at hand, and no much larger clone is one base apart. The donors were healthy, HIV-negative adults with no recently reported acute infections or vaccinations. Only Caucasian adults living in Nashville, Tennessee, USA were represented among the donors. CD4+ T cells were enriched by magnetic negative selection; naive cells were then positively selected on CD45RA, and the negative fraction formed the memory subset. Blood was collected by leukapheresis, and PBMCs were isolated by Ficoll-Histopaque density gradient centrifugation and then cryopreserved in liquid nitrogen vapor phase. Analytical flow cytometry was used to check the purity and quantity of every magnetically sorted T cell population. Each sorted fraction had its genomic DNA isolated and then quantified by UV absorbance on a Nanodrop 2000c.

The data are from a study of shared clonotypes between healthy human individuals (dated by TCRdb to 2018 to 2021). Study-wide context: Two women and a few men aged 18 to 49 years were included in the cohort. Per donor, leukapheresis produced somewhere between about 0.9 and 9 billion PBMCs. The study deeply sequenced blood TCR repertoires of several healthy adults to estimate repertoire size and the extent of clonotype sharing between individuals. Libraries were prepared and TCR repertoires were sequenced by different laboratories using diverse techniques, in order to increase sequencing depth and limit assay-specific biases. For each donor, CD4 naive and CD4 memory were each given three plates, CD8 naive was given two plates, and CD8 memory was given one plate. What the research found in general, with its limitations: The small number of donors limited the genetic and exposure-history diversity represented. When several donors were compared, the shared fraction of clonotypes was about 5% for naive CD4, around 3.6% for naive CD8, roughly 2.5% for memory CD4, and 0.4% for memory CD8. Only blood was sampled, and tissue TCR repertoires likely differ from those in blood. Naive subsets generally had larger estimated clonotype richness than memory subsets did. Even with the large sequencing depth, rarefaction of the sorted-subset datasets indicated that sequencing was incomplete. Pairwise subsampling led to the expectation that sequencing depth would affect the degree of clonotype sharing among donors. Compared with non-shared clonotypes, the clonotypes found in all four sorted-subset donors had higher generation probabilities.

CDR1 SNHLY and CDR2 FYNNEI are derived from the germline V gene. Trimming leaves V shorter by 6 bases and J shorter by 5 bases, with the junction holding 10 bases beyond the gene matches. From cysteine to phenylalanine, the CDR3 is 15 amino acids long. Of all the DNA, just the CDR3 is kept, 45 bases in frame from base 1. Using the deep immunoSEQ assay, multiplex PCR amplified TCR CDR3 regions from genomic DNA. Extracted genomic DNA from each cell subset was distributed evenly across all wells of several immunoSEQ 96-well plates, and each plate was treated as a replicate. For sorted subsets, around 200 ng genomic DNA, equal to 30,000 to 35,000 T cell genomes, was loaded into each replicate PCR. Purified libraries were measured with a Qubit 3.0 fluorometer, size-checked on a Bioanalyzer 2100, and measured again with the KAPA Library Quantification kit. Every immunoSEQ 96-well plate was sequenced on a dedicated single-read 150-cycle Illumina NextSeq 550 flow cell. As for how the authors treated the data: Because the immunoSEQ output included only junctional sequences and no quality scores, the filtering could not be the same as the filtering used for full-length reads. To assign V/J genes and CDR3, sequences were annotated using PyIR, a Python wrapper for IgBLAST v1.9, with IMGT germline references. Reads were filtered out if the reads had weak V/J assignments (E-value above 1e-6), no CDR3, stop codons, out-of-frame junctions, or ambiguous translated residues. A V3J clonotype was defined by an identical inferred V gene, J gene, and CDR3 amino acid sequence. The percentage overlap between two repertoires was calculated by dividing the number of shared unique clonotypes by the size of the smaller repertoire. RTK rarefaction, the Chao1 estimator, and Recon v2.1 estimates of unobserved clonotypes were used to assess repertoire richness. Generation probabilities for all TCRbeta clonotypes obtained by the gDNA method from four donors were computed using OLGA. TCRdb stores this immuneACCESS table with in-frame sequences only. Part of the clones is absent; in the studies checked, under half of the shortfall reflects unresolved V genes, and no reason is known for the rest. V, J and clone size reflect that table, while D and trimming were determined from the DNA. Present in this sample are roughly 2,500,000 clones, over 85% of which were seen just once. Approximately 0.37% of the sample goes to the ten largest clones.

The rearrangement combines TRBV2 with TRBJ2-5, and 9 junction bases match TRBD2. The sequence came from a man aged 18-30 years in good health. Some clones in this sample may be carry-over from other donors' samples. The sequenced sample consisted of naive CD4+ T cells from PBMCs. What this sample's cell subset or site label stands for: CD45RA+ positively selected. The CDR3 protein is CASSVRLAGAETQYF. At the DNA level, the sequence is TGTGCCAGCAGCGTCAGATTAGCGGGAGCTGAGACCCAGTACTTC.